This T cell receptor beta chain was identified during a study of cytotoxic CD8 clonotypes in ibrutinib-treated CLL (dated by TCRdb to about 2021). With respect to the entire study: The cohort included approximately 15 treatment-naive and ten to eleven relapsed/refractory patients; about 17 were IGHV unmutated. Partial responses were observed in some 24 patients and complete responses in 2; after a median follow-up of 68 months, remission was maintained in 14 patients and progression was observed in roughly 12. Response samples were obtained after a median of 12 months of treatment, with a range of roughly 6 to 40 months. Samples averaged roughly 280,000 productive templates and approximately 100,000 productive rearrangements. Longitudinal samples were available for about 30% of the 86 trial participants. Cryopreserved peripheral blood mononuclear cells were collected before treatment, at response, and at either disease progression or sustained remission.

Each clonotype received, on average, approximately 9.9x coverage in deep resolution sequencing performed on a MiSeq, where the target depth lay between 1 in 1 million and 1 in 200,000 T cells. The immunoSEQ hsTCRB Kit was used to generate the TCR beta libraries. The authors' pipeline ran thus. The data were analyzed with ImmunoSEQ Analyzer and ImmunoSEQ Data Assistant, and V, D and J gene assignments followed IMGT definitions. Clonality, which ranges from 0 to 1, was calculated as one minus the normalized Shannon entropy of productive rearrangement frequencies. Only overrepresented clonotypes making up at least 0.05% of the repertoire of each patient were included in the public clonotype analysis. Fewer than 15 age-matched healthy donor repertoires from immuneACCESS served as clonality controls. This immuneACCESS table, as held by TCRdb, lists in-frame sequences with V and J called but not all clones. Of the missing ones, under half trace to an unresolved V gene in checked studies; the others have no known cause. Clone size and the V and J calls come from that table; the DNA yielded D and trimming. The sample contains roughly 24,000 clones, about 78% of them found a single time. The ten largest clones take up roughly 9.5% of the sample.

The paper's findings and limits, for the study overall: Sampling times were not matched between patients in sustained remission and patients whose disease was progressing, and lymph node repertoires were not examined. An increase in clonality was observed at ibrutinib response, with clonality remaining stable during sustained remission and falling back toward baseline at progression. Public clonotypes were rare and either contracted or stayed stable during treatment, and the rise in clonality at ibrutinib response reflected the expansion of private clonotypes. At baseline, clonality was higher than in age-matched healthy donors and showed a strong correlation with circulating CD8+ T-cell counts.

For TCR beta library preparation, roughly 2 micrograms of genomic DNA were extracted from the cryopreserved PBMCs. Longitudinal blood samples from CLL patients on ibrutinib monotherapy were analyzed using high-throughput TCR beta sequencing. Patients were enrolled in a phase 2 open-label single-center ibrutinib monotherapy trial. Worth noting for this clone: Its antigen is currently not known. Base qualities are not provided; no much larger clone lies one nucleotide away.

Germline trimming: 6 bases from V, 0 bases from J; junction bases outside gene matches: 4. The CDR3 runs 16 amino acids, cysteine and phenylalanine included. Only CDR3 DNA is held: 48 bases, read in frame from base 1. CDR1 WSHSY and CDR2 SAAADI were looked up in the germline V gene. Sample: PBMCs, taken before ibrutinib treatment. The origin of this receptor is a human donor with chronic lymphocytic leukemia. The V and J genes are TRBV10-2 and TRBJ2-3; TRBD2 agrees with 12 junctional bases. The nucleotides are TGCGCCAGCAGCTTGACTAGCGGGGGTAGCACAGATACGCAGTATTTT. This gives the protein CASSLTSGGSTDTQYF.